Following are 17 T cell receptor beta chains from one sample sequenced in a study of cytomegalovirus exposure and HLA in healthy donors. The PCR had 60 Vbeta and 13 Jbeta primers. This table comes from immunoSEQ multiplex PCR, and its TCRdb copy is limited to in-frame clones, with some not included. This table holds roughly 180,000 clones, 70% to 90% found once. The specimen was PBMCs. The receptors derive from a man aged 18 to 29 in good health and CMV-seropositive.

The genes are TRBV5-4 and TRBJ2-2; 8 bases map to TRBD2. Germline V gene data show CDR1 as SGHNT and CDR2 as YYREEE (reference sequence). The V and J ends lost 5 bases and 2 bases, in that order; junction bases with no gene match: 5. The length of the CDR3 is 15 residues. The CDR3 nucleotides read TGTGCCAGCAGGACTAGCGACCTAAACACCGGGGAGCTGTTTTTT. Its protein product is CASRTSDLNTGELFF.

J is TRBJ2-5 and V is TRBV18, with 8 bases matching TRBD2. The length of the CDR3 is 15 residues. With 5 bases clipped from V and 3 bases from J, the junction kept 8 bases outside the gene matches. CDR1 and CDR2 from the germline V gene are KGHSH and LQKENI. The CDR3: CASSSRGLEKETQYF. In DNA, the CDR3 is TGTGCCAGCTCAAGCCGGGGACTAGAGAAAGAGACCCAGTACTTC.

The rearrangement uses TRBV5-6 and TRBJ1-2; D is ambiguous. Germline assignment: CDR1 SGHDT and CDR2 YYEEEE. The V end was cut by 1 base, the J end by 8 bases, with 21 bases between. The CDR3 length is 16 residues. CDR3 amino acids: CASSLSTESPRGGYTF. Written as DNA, the CDR3 is TGTGCCAGCAGCTTGTCTACGGAGAGCCCGAGAGGAGGCTACACCTTC.

The chain recombines TRBV9 with TRBJ1-2, with D tentatively TRBD1 (5 bases). V was clipped by 4 bases and J by 2 bases, with 18 bases between them. The CDR3 runs to 16 residues. Germline V gene sequence: CDR1 SGDLS, CDR2 YYNGEE. The CDR3 DNA reads TGTGCCAGCAGCCCGGGGGTAGGGCAGAAGAACTATGGCTACACCTTC. It is translated as CASSPGVGQKNYGYTF.

The chain links TRBV2 to TRBJ2-5; TRBD1 agrees at 10 bases. This CDR3 region has 14 residues. Germline CDR1 is SNHLY and CDR2 is FYNNEI. The V gene end was trimmed by 5 bases and the J gene end by 1 base; junction bases not matched to a gene: 1. In DNA, the CDR3 is TGTGCCAGCAGTCGACAGGGGGCCCAAGAGACCCAGTACTTC. This sequence encodes CASSRQGAQETQYF.

The rearrangement uses TRBV27 and TRBJ1-5; tentatively, D is TRBD1 (6 bases). Trimming left V 4 bases short and J 9 bases short, with 22 bases between. Germline-derived CDR1 and CDR2 are MNHEY and SMNVEV (reference sequence). The CDR3 spans 16 residues. The CDR3 sequence is CASSSLGSGVVVPQHF. The CDR3 DNA reads TGTGCCAGCAGTTCCTTGGGGTCAGGGGTCGTGGTGCCCCAGCATTTT.

J is TRBJ2-2 and V is TRBV7-6; TRBD2 aligns across 7 bases. This CDR3 is built from 16 residues. With 5 bases clipped from V and 7 bases from J, the junction kept 13 bases outside the gene matches. The germline CDR1 and CDR2 sequences are SGHVS and FNYEAQ. In nucleotides, the CDR3 is TGTGCCAGCAGCCTGCGACAGCGGGAAATCAGCGGGGAGCTGTTTTTT. Encoded protein: CASSLRQREISGELFF.

The genes are TRBV5-6 and TRBJ2-7, with 10 bases fitting TRBD1. This CDR3 is built from 14 residues. J lost 5 bases, V lost 4 bases, and 6 bases had no gene match. Germline V gives CDR1 SGHDT, CDR2 YYEEEE. CDR3 nucleotides: TGTGCCAGCAGCCCGGGGACAGGGGCCCACGAGCAGTACTTC. As protein: CASSPGTGAHEQYF.

The chain combines TRBV29-1 with TRBJ2-7; TRBD1 aligns across 10 bases. The CDR3 sequence is 15 residues long. In germline, CDR1 is SQVTM, CDR2 ANQGSEA. The V segment lost 0 bases and the J segment 0 bases; nucleotides outside the gene matches: 2. CDR3 bases: TGCAGCGTTGAAGAGTGGGACAGGGGCTCCTACGAGCAGTACTTC. As protein: CSVEEWDRGSYEQYF.

The V gene is TRBV5-4, the J gene TRBJ1-2, with D unresolved. V was pared by 1 base and J by 7 bases, with 8 bases between. Germline CDR1 reads SGHNT; CDR2 reads YYREEE (reference sequence). The CDR3 spans 12 residues. In nucleotides, the CDR3 is TGTGCCAGCAGCTTGCGGGGTGCTGGCTACACCTTC. Translation: CASSLRGAGYTF.

This clone was seen more than once but under ten times. The gene calls are TRBV9 and TRBJ1-1; D gene ambiguous. Trimming removed 0 bases from V and 4 bases from J, with 10 bases in between. This CDR3 contains 14 residues. Germline lookup yields CDR1 SGDLS and CDR2 YYNGEE. Here the CDR3 DNA reads TGTGCCAGCAGCGTAGTTTCGGTTCCCACTGAAGCTTTCTTT. It translates to CASSVVSVPTEAFF.

This clone was picked up one time. The rearrangement links TRBV5-1 to TRBJ1-5; no firm D call. V was pared by 3 bases and J by 4 bases, with 11 bases between. CDR3 length equals 14 residues. The germline V gene has CDR1 SGHRS and CDR2 YFSETQ. CDR3 protein: CASSSTGWNQPQHF. The CDR3, as DNA: TGCGCCAGCAGCTCGACGGGTTGGAATCAGCCCCAGCATTTT.

This chain uses TRBV19 with TRBJ2-7; TRBD1 matches at 10 bases. CDR3 length: 16 residues. CDR1 LNHDA and CDR2 SQIVND come from the germline V gene (reference sequence). The junction had 9 bases not matched to a gene; V was cut back by 3 bases and J by 4 bases. The CDR3 is CASSMPRQGAMYEQYF. In DNA, the CDR3 is TGTGCCAGTAGTATGCCCAGACAGGGGGCGATGTACGAGCAGTACTTC. The full variable domain, completed using reference TRBV19 and TRBJ2-7, is DGGITQSPKYLFRKEGQNVTLSCEQNLNHDAMYWYRQDPGQGLRLIYYSQIVNDFQKGDIAEGYSVSREKKESFPLTVTSAQKNPTAFYLCASSMPRQGAMYEQYFGPGTRLTVT.

Notes on this clone: Mismatch with germline at one junction end may stem from a read error. The sample carries other DNA sequences with the same CDR3. The gene calls are TRBV7-9 and TRBJ2-7; D not resolved. Germline loops: CDR1 SEHNR, CDR2 FQNEAQ (reference sequence). This CDR3 is built from 12 residues. The CDR3 here is CSSSLVPGEQYF. CDR3 sequence (DNA): TGTTCCAGCAGCTTAGTTCCCGGCGAGCAGTACTTC. Combining the CDR3 with reference TRBV7-9 and TRBJ2-7 gives the whole variable domain DTGVSQNPRHKITKRGQNVTFRCDPISEHNRLYWYRQTLGQGPEFLTYFQNEAQLEKSRLLSDRFSAERPKGSFSTLEIQRTEQGDSAMYLCSSSLVPGEQYFGPGTRLTVT.

The chain has TRBV7-9 and TRBJ2-7; a weak D match, TRBD2 (7 bases). V was pared by 6 bases and J by 7 bases, with 25 bases between. CDR3 length: 16 amino acids. Germline V gene data show CDR1 as SEHNR and CDR2 as FQNEAQ (reference sequence). Written as DNA, the CDR3 is TGTGCCAGCAGTCTCTCCCGAGTCGGGGGGCGGGGGGAGCAGTACTTC. It codes for CASSLSRVGGRGEQYF.

V gene TRBV9 combines with J gene TRBJ2-7; D is possibly TRBD1 (6 bases). There are 14 residues in the CDR3. V shed 3 bases and J shed 2 bases, with 12 bases lying between them. Germline-derived CDR1 and CDR2 are SGDLS and YYNGEE. Written as DNA, the CDR3 is TGTGCCAGCAGCGCACGGGACACCGCCTACGAGCAGTACTTC. As protein: CASSARDTAYEQYF.

This sequence joins TRBV7-2 and TRBJ2-3; D may be TRBD2 (7 bases). The CDR3 has 18 residues. Germline-derived CDR1 and CDR2 are SGHTA and FQGNSA. Trimming removed 2 bases from V and 1 base from J, with 19 bases in between. The CDR3 here is CASSLNGRGGGGTDTQYF. The DNA of the CDR3 is TGTGCCAGCAGCTTAAATGGGAGGGGGGGCGGGGGCACAGATACGCAGTATTTT.